The 23 T cell receptor beta chains below all came from one sample that was sequenced in a study of blood T cell repertoires in COVID-19 (TCRdb year 2020). Receptor libraries were prepared by the immunoSEQ multiplex PCR assay. Entries here come from immuneACCESS through TCRdb and include only in-frame sequences with V and J called. Some clones fail to appear in such tables; in the studies checked, an unresolved V gene covers under half of the shortfall, and the cause of the remainder is unknown. This sample comprises roughly 61,000 clones, more than 70% of them detected only once. Roughly 5% of the sample goes to the ten largest clones. Material: peripheral blood. All receptors come from a man aged 35 to 55 with active COVID-19.

This chain joins TRBV12-3 or TRBV12-4 and TRBJ1-4; TRBD1 is a possible D gene (5 bases). The CDR3 loop spans 13 amino acids. V lost 4 bases, J lost 4 bases, and 7 bases lay in between. The CDR3 nucleotides are TGTGCCAGCAGTTGGGGGGGTAATGAAAAACTGTTTTTT. The encoded protein is CASSWGGNEKLFF.

This clone was picked up one time. The chain couples TRBV2 to TRBJ1-1, with TRBD1 as a possible D gene (6 bases). This CDR3 has 13 amino acids. The V end lost 8 bases, the J end lost 1 base, and 11 bases lay between the germline ends. Germline values: CDR1 SNHLY, CDR2 FYNNEI. The CDR3 region has the DNA TGTGCCAGCGAGGGGGAACGGAACACTGAAGCTTTCTTT. Amino acids: CASEGERNTEAFF. The entire variable domain, with the rest obtained from reference TRBV2 and TRBJ1-1, is as follows: EPEVTQTPSHQVTQMGQEVILRCVPISNHLYFYWYRQILGQKVEFLVSFYNNEISEKSEIFDDQFSVERPDGSNFTLKIRSTKLEDSAMYFCASEGERNTEAFFGQGTRLTVV.

This clone was seen a few times. Compared with germline, one end of the junction differs, possibly owing to a read error. V gene TRBV7-7 combines with J gene TRBJ2-1, with TRBD1 matching 9 bases. The CDR3 has 15 amino acids. From germline, CDR1 is SSHAT and CDR2 FNYEAQ (reference sequence). This chain's CDR3 is CASSPAGTGSNEQFF. The CDR3 DNA is TGTGCTAGCAGCCCCGCCGGGACAGGGTCCAATGAGCAGTTCTTC.

The V and J genes are TRBV12-3 or TRBV12-4 and TRBJ1-5; D gene uncertain. This CDR3 spans 12 amino acids. Trimming cost V 3 bases and J 5 bases, with 5 bases left between them. The CDR3 sequence is CASSFPDQPQHF. The CDR3 DNA reads TGTGCCAGCAGTTTCCCCGATCAGCCCCAGCATTTT.

The chain is built from TRBV10-3 and TRBJ2-5, with 14 bases matching TRBD2. J gave up 3 bases and V 4 bases, and 4 bases lay outside the gene matches. Germline CDR1 ENHRY, CDR2 SYGVKD. The CDR3 is made up of 16 amino acids. The CDR3 nucleotides read TGTGCCATCAGTGGGGGGGGACTAGCGGGAGAAGAGACCCAGTACTTC. As protein: CAISGGGLAGEETQYF.

The rearrangement uses TRBV30 and TRBJ1-1; perhaps TRBD1 as D (5 bases). CDR3 length: 14 residues. Germline V CDR1 and CDR2: GTSNPN, SVGIG (reference sequence). The ends were cut back, 7 bases at V and 4 bases at J, with 19 bases in the middle. In nucleotides, the CDR3 is TGTGCCTCCTCGAGAGCCAGGGTTGGCACTGAAGCTTTCTTT. This gives the protein CASSRARVGTEAFF.

This clone was found once. The gene calls are TRBV29-1 and TRBJ2-7; D gene uncertain. This CDR3 has 13 residues. V was clipped by 2 bases and J by 3 bases, with 11 bases between them. Germline CDR1 and CDR2: SQVTM and ANQGSEA. DNA of the CDR3: TGCAGCGTTGAAATGCGCCCAAACTACGAGCAGTACTTC. Translation gives CSVEMRPNYEQYF.

The J gene is TRBJ1-5, the V gene TRBV7-8; 12 bases line up with TRBD1. The CDR3 loop spans 15 amino acids. V gave up 5 bases and J gave up 6 bases; unmatched junction bases: 5. The germline CDR1 and CDR2 sequences are SGHVS and FQNEAQ. For the CDR3, the DNA is TGTGCCAGCAGCGAGGGGACAGGGGGCTTTCAGCCCCAGCATTTT. Amino acid sequence: CASSEGTGGFQPQHF.

The chain is built from TRBV19 and TRBJ1-5; TRBD1 might be the D (6 bases). Per germline, CDR1 LNHDA and CDR2 SQIVND (reference sequence). The CDR3 loop spans 17 amino acids. Trimming pared 5 bases from V and 6 bases from J, leaving 23 bases between. The CDR3 DNA reads TGTGCCAGTAGTGTGAATCACAGGGAAGCGGTAAGTCAGCCCCAGCATTTT. Protein product: CASSVNHREAVSQPQHF.

In its sample, this clone was seen a few times. The J gene is TRBJ1-5, the V gene TRBV28; TRBD1 is a possible D gene (5 bases). The germline V and J ends were trimmed by 5 bases and 0 bases, with 17 bases remaining between them. From germline, CDR1 is MDHEN and CDR2 SYDVKM. This CDR3 is 17 amino acids long. The CDR3 DNA reads as TGTGCCAGCAGTCCGAATCCAGACAGCTATAGCAATCAGCCCCAGCATTTT. Translating it yields CASSPNPDSYSNQPQHF.

In this sample, this clone turned up once. The chain joins TRBV6-2 or TRBV6-3 to TRBJ2-7; TRBD2 aligns across 12 bases. This CDR3 has 16 amino acids. Germline assignment: CDR1 MNHEY and CDR2 SVGEGT. J gave up 3 bases and V 0 bases, and 3 bases lay outside the gene matches. The CDR3 DNA sequence: TGTGCCAGCAGTTACTCCTCGACTAGCGGGAGCTACGAGCAGTACTTC. This gives the protein CASSYSSTSGSYEQYF.

The CDR3 here is CSASPGLNTGELFF. CDR3 nucleotides: TGCAGTGCTAGTCCCGGGTTGAACACCGGGGAGCTGTTTTTT. The chain links TRBV20-1 to TRBJ2-2; D remains ambiguous. Deletions cut 3 bases from V and 1 base from J, with 9 bases between. The CDR3 contains 14 residues. Germline V CDR1 and CDR2: DFQATT, SNEGSKA (reference sequence).

The chain carries TRBV5-1 and TRBJ1-2; weak D call: TRBD1 (6 bases). Germline lookup yields CDR1 SGHRS and CDR2 YFSETQ. Trimming stripped 1 base from V and 7 bases from J, with 23 bases between. The CDR3 is 17 residues long. The CDR3, as DNA: TGCGCCAGCAGCTTGACTGGCACCAGGGGCCCCATGGCTGGCTACACCTTC. Translation gives CASSLTGTRGPMAGYTF.

This chain joins TRBV5-1 and TRBJ2-3, with 10 bases aligning to TRBD2. The CDR3 sequence is 18 residues long. Germline CDR1 and CDR2: SGHRS and YFSETQ. V was pared by 0 bases and J by 4 bases, with 11 bases of the junction left unmatched. The CDR3 is CASSLEGPSGSPPDTQYF. Written as DNA, the CDR3 is TGCGCCAGCAGCTTGGAGGGGCCTAGCGGGAGCCCCCCAGATACGCAGTATTTT.

This clone was seen just once. J is TRBJ1-5 and V is TRBV6-1; D is uncertain. CDR1 and CDR2 from the germline V gene are MNHNS and SASEGT. Trimming took off 2 bases at V and 2 bases at J, with 10 bases between the two ends. CDR3 length equals 15 residues. The CDR3: CASSETQRGNQPQHF. CDR3 bases: TGTGCCAGCAGTGAAACCCAGAGGGGCAATCAGCCCCAGCATTTT.

This sequence joins TRBV6-5 and TRBJ1-2, with D possibly TRBD1 on 5 matching bases. CDR3 length: 12 residues. Germline loops: CDR1 MNHEY, CDR2 SVGAGI. V was pared by 9 bases and J by 2 bases, with 10 bases between. The CDR3 protein is CASAAGNYGYTF. The CDR3 nucleotides read TGTGCCAGTGCCGCAGGGAACTATGGCTACACCTTC.

V and J are TRBV7-9 and TRBJ2-6; D is unresolved. The CDR3 covers 15 residues. V lost 2 bases and J lost 4, with 9 bases in between. Germline V lookup: CDR1 SEHNR, CDR2 FQNEAQ (reference sequence). CDR3 sequence (DNA): TGTGCCAGCAGCTTATTCGACTCCGGGGCCAACGTCCTGACTTTC. This codes for CASSLFDSGANVLTF. The full variable domain, rest sourced from reference TRBV7-9 and TRBJ2-6, is DTGVSQNPRHKITKRGQNVTFRCDPISEHNRLYWYRQTLGQGPEFLTYFQNEAQLEKSRLLSDRFSAERPKGSFSTLEIQRTEQGDSAMYLCASSLFDSGANVLTFGAGSRLTVL.

The CDR3 DNA follows: TGTGCCAGCAGCTTATGGGCGGGAGTTGATATCGGGGAGCTGTTTTTT. The encoded protein is CASSLWAGVDIGELFF. This rearrangement joins TRBV7-9 to TRBJ2-2; 7 bases line up with TRBD2. Trimming cost V 2 bases and J 7 bases; bases outside gene matches: 10. Germline V gene sequence: CDR1 SEHNR, CDR2 FQNEAQ (reference sequence). This CDR3 is 16 amino acids long.

This chain connects TRBV7-3 to TRBJ2-1, with 10 nucleotides matching TRBD2. The junction had 5 bases not matched to a gene; V was cut back by 5 bases and J by 4 bases. Looked up from germline, CDR1 is SGHTA and CDR2 is FQGTGA. The CDR3 length is 15 residues. CDR3 DNA: TGTGCCAGCAGCGGCGCTAGCGGGAGATACAATGAGCAGTTCTTC. This sequence encodes CASSGASGRYNEQFF.

The genes are TRBV6-5 and TRBJ2-3; 14 bases map to TRBD2. CDR1 and CDR2 (germline): MNHEY, SVGAGI. V was pared by 6 bases and J by 10 bases, with 9 bases of the junction left unmatched. The CDR3 sequence is 15 residues long. The CDR3 spells CASSKRLAGGGAQYF. Written as DNA, the CDR3 is TGTGCCAGCAGCAAGCGACTAGCGGGAGGGGGGGCGCAGTATTTT.

The chain has TRBV27 and TRBJ2-2; TRBD1 matches 9 bases. Losses at the gene ends were 0 bases for V and 4 bases for J; bases not matched to a gene: 3. The germline V gene has CDR1 MNHEY and CDR2 SMNVEV (reference sequence). CDR3 length: 16 amino acids. As DNA, the CDR3 is TGTGCCAGCAGTTTATCGGCGACAGGGGGCACCGGGGAGCTGTTTTTT. This translates into CASSLSATGGTGELFF.

V and J are TRBV9 and TRBJ1-3; D is unresolved. Germline V gene lookup returns CDR1 SGDLS and CDR2 YYNGEE. The V end was cut by 0 bases, the J end by 4 bases, with 5 bases between. The CDR3 extends over 13 amino acids. The CDR3 bases are TGTGCCAGCAGCGTAGGCGTAGGAAACACCATATATTTT. Encoded protein: CASSVGVGNTIYF.

The rearrangement joins TRBV28 to TRBJ1-1; D is possibly TRBD1 (5 bases). Germline CDR1 and CDR2: MDHEN and SYDVKM. Trimming pared 3 bases from V and 4 bases from J, leaving 15 bases between. The CDR3 is 15 amino acids. The CDR3 sequence: CASSLNSGRTTEAFF. CDR3 nucleotide sequence: TGTGCCAGCAGTTTGAACTCAGGGAGGACCACTGAAGCTTTCTTT.